What follows are 20 T cell receptor beta chains derived from one specimen sequenced in a study of blood T cell repertoires in COVID-19. TCRdb's table, derived via immunoSEQ multiplex PCR, lists solely in-frame clones and lacks some. Here the sample spans hundreds of thousands of clones, around 87% being singletons. The sample was peripheral blood. The receptors come from a woman aged 45 to 65 who had recovered from COVID-19.

V is TRBV6-2 or TRBV6-3 and J is TRBJ1-1; no clear D gene. Germline assignment: CDR1 MNHEY and CDR2 SVGEGT. CDR3 length: 13 amino acids. V shed 6 bases and J shed 3 bases, with 11 bases lying between them. This CDR3 reads CASSPTLYTEAFF. CDR3 in DNA: TGTGCCAGCAGCCCGACACTTTACACTGAAGCTTTCTTT.

In this sample, this clone turned up once. The chain combines TRBV29-1 with TRBJ2-5; 8 bases align to TRBD1. Germline assignment: CDR1 SQVTM and CDR2 ANQGSEA. The CDR3 consists of 13 residues. V lost 6 bases, J lost 4 bases, and 7 bases stayed unmatched. CDR3 sequence (DNA): TGCAGCGTGTGGACAGGGATGGGAGAGACCCAGTACTTC. It encodes CSVWTGMGETQYF.

The gene calls are TRBV5-1 and TRBJ2-3; 10 nucleotides agree with TRBD1. There are 16 residues in the CDR3. The germline CDR1 and CDR2 sequences are SGHRS and YFSETQ. V trimming: 4 bases; J trimming: 0 bases; junction bases outside the gene matches: 5. CDR3 amino acids: CASSPGDRGSTDTQYF. In nucleotides, the CDR3 is TGCGCCAGCAGCCCTGGGGACAGGGGAAGCACAGATACGCAGTATTTT. Supplemented by reference TRBV5-1 and TRBJ2-3, the full variable domain reads KAGVTQTPRYLIKTRGQQVTLSCSPISGHRSVSWYQQTPGQGLQFLFEYFSETQRNKGNFPGRFSGRQFSNSRSEMNVSTLELGDSALYLCASSPGDRGSTDTQYFGPGTRLTVL.

The CDR3 protein is CASSGTGAGQPQHF. CDR3 nucleotide sequence: TGTGCCAGCAGCGGGACAGGGGCAGGTCAGCCCCAGCATTTT. The chain employs TRBV6-2 or TRBV6-3 and TRBJ1-5; TRBD1 aligns across 10 bases. Germline V lookup: CDR1 MNHEY, CDR2 SVGEGT. V shed 6 bases and J 6 bases; nucleotides not matched to a gene: 5. This CDR3 is built from 14 residues.

The V and J genes are TRBV29-1 and TRBJ2-2; perhaps TRBD1 as D (5 bases). The CDR3 has 12 residues. V lost 5 bases and J 5 bases, leaving 9 bases between the germline ends. Germline V CDR1 and CDR2: SQVTM, ANQGSEA. The CDR3 DNA is TGCAGCGTTCCCCAGGGTACCGGGGAGCTGTTTTTT. This encodes CSVPQGTGELFF.

The rearrangement links TRBV7-9 to TRBJ2-7; a weak D match, TRBD1 (6 bases). The CDR3 length is 15 residues. Trimming left V 5 bases short and J 1 base short, with 15 bases between. Looked up from germline, CDR1 is SEHNR and CDR2 is FQNEAQ (reference sequence). In nucleotides, the CDR3 is TGTGCCAGCAGCCCGATCTCCACAGGGTCCTACGAGCAGTACTTC. Translated: CASSPISTGSYEQYF.

The chain recombines TRBV5-1 with TRBJ2-7, with 7 bases fitting TRBD2. Losses at the gene ends were 4 bases for V and 3 bases for J; bases not matched to a gene: 19. The CDR3 is 18 amino acids. Germline V gene data show CDR1 as SGHRS and CDR2 as YFSETQ. In DNA, the CDR3 is TGCGCCAGCAGCGGGCTAGAGAAGTTAGCGGGCGGTCGCTACGAGCAGTACTTC. It specifies CASSGLEKLAGGRYEQYF.

The V gene is TRBV3-1 (or the pseudogene TRBV3-2), the J gene TRBJ2-7; a weak D match, TRBD2 (7 bases). CDR3 length: 15 amino acids. V was trimmed by 4 bases and J by 0 bases, leaving 13 bases between them. CDR1 is LGHDT, CDR2 YNNKEL, per germline (reference sequence). The CDR3 sequence is CASSPGGGRSYEQYF. CDR3 DNA sequence: TGTGCCAGCAGCCCTGGGGGGGGGCGCTCCTACGAGCAGTACTTC.

This clone was observed at least ten times. At the DNA level, this CDR3 is encoded by other sequences in the same sample as well. V is TRBV19 and J is TRBJ2-7; TRBD2 is a possible D gene (6 bases). Germline loops: CDR1 LNHDA, CDR2 SQIVND (reference sequence). V lost 5 bases and J lost 4, with 12 bases in between. The CDR3 runs to 13 residues. The DNA for the CDR3 is TGTGCCAGTAGTCCGGGGGTCGGATACGAGCAGTACTTC. This codes for CASSPGVGYEQYF.

V and J are TRBV21-1 and TRBJ2-2; TRBD2 is the table's D call, not checked against the DNA. TRBV21-1 constitutes a pseudogene. This CDR3 spans 19 amino acids. For the CDR3, the DNA is TGTGCCAGCAGCAAAGCCGGGACTAGCGGGGGGGCGAGCACCGGGGAGCTGTTTTTT. Translating it yields CASSKAGTSGGASTGELFF.

This rearrangement joins TRBV7-7 to TRBJ1-1, with D uncertain. Trimming cost V 2 bases and J 1 base, with 14 bases left between them. The length of the CDR3 is 16 residues. CDR1 and CDR2 from the germline V gene are SSHAT and FNYEAQ (reference sequence). The chain's CDR3 is CASSLLGPPRNTEAFF. The CDR3 DNA follows: TGTGCCAGCAGCTTACTTGGGCCGCCGAGGAACACTGAAGCTTTCTTT.

This clone came up once. J is TRBJ1-1 and V is TRBV28; TRBD1 might be the D (5 bases). Germline CDR1 reads MDHEN; CDR2 reads SYDVKM. Trimming took 3 bases from V and 5 from J, leaving 16 bases between them. This CDR3 is 15 amino acids long. The CDR3 is CASSLAGPAVTEAFF. The CDR3 DNA sequence: TGTGCCAGCAGTTTGGCGGGACCGGCGGTTACTGAAGCTTTCTTT.

V gene TRBV15 combines with J gene TRBJ2-1; 7 bases are shared with TRBD2. Unmatched junction bases numbered 6, after V lost 0 bases and J lost 4 bases. This CDR3 has 16 amino acids. CDR1 LNHNV and CDR2 YYDKDF come from the germline V gene (reference sequence). The CDR3 loop is CATSRDTLAAYNEQFF. The CDR3 DNA follows: TGTGCCACCAGCAGAGATACCCTAGCGGCATACAATGAGCAGTTCTTC.

This clone was seen a handful of times. The chain links TRBV5-1 to TRBJ1-2, with a weak D call TRBD1 (5 bases). Trimming stripped 1 base from V and 6 bases from J, with 13 bases between. CDR3 size: 14 residues. The germline gives CDR1 SGHRS, CDR2 YFSETQ. Here the CDR3 reads CASSLRGQRDGYTF. The CDR3 DNA reads TGCGCCAGCAGCTTGAGGGGTCAACGGGATGGCTACACCTTC. The full variable domain, with the rest looked up from reference TRBV5-1 and TRBJ1-2, is KAGVTQTPRYLIKTRGQQVTLSCSPISGHRSVSWYQQTPGQGLQFLFEYFSETQRNKGNFPGRFSGRQFSNSRSEMNVSTLELGDSALYLCASSLRGQRDGYTFGSGTRLTVV.

The count of this clone is one. The rearrangement uses TRBV29-1 and TRBJ1-6, with 9 bases identical to TRBD1. Germline loops: CDR1 SQVTM, CDR2 ANQGSEA. This CDR3 spans 14 amino acids. Losses at the gene ends were 7 bases for V and 7 bases for J; bases not matched to a gene: 8. The CDR3 spells CSAKLGTGNSPLHF. CDR3 bases: TGCAGCGCTAAGTTGGGGACAGGGAATTCACCCCTCCACTTT.

The rearrangement joins TRBV15 to TRBJ1-5; D is undetermined. The CDR3 has 14 amino acids. V lost 1 base, J lost 7 bases, and 11 bases lay in between. Germline assignment: CDR1 LNHNV and CDR2 YYDKDF (reference sequence). CDR3 DNA: TGTGCCACCAGCAGAGTCCAGAATTTGCAGCCCCAGCATTTT. Translated, it gives CATSRVQNLQPQHF.

The gene calls are TRBV7-9 and TRBJ2-7, with 10 bases matching TRBD2. The ends lost 1 base at V and 6 bases at J; junction bases unmatched: 9. The CDR3 is 16 residues long. Germline CDR1 reads SEHNR; CDR2 reads FQNEAQ (reference sequence). CDR3 loop: CASSLVYGTSVREQYF. The CDR3 DNA reads TGTGCCAGCAGCTTAGTGTACGGGACTAGCGTTCGCGAGCAGTACTTC.

This rearrangement joins TRBV30 to TRBJ2-7; D perhaps matches TRBD1 (6 bases). V was shortened by 3 bases and J by 5 bases, with 17 bases between the two germline ends. The CDR3 totals 14 residues. Germline V lookup: CDR1 GTSNPN, CDR2 SVGIG (reference sequence). The CDR3 sequence is CAWRAGQGFHEQYF. CDR3 coding DNA: TGTGCCTGGAGGGCAGGTCAGGGGTTCCACGAGCAGTACTTC. The full variable domain, its missing parts supplied by reference TRBV30 and TRBJ2-7, is SQTIHQWPATLVQPVGSPLSLECTVEGTSNPNLYWYRQAAGRGLQLLFYSVGIGQISSEVPQNLSASRPQDRQFILSSKKLLLSDSGFYLCAWRAGQGFHEQYFGPGTRLTVT.

The CDR3: CASSTSRGGSYNEQFF. CDR3 bases: TGTGCCAGCTCAACAAGTCGGGGGGGCTCCTACAATGAGCAGTTCTTC. This chain connects TRBV18 to TRBJ2-1, with 8 positions matching TRBD2. V shed 5 bases and J 0 bases; nucleotides not matched to a gene: 6. The length of the CDR3 is 16 residues. Germline V gives CDR1 KGHSH, CDR2 LQKENI. The full variable domain, rest sourced from reference TRBV18 and TRBJ2-1, is NAGVMQNPRHLVRRRGQEARLRCSPMKGHSHVYWYRQLPEEGLKFMVYLQKENIIDESGMPKERFSAEFPKEGPSILRIQQVVRGDSAAYFCASSTSRGGSYNEQFFGPGTRLTVL.

The CDR3 bases are TGCAGCGTCGTGGGGGGTTCAAATGAAAAACTGTTTTTT. Translation: CSVVGGSNEKLFF. V and J are TRBV29-1 and TRBJ1-4, with D maybe TRBD1 (5 bases). The ends were cut back, 6 bases at V and 5 bases at J, with 13 bases in the middle. This CDR3 comprises 13 residues. Looked up from germline, CDR1 is SQVTM and CDR2 is ANQGSEA. Using reference TRBV29-1 and TRBJ1-4 for the parts outside the CDR3, the full variable domain is SAVISQKPSRDICQRGTSLTIQCQVDSQVTMMFWYRQQPGQSLTLIATANQGSEATYESGFVIDKFPISRPNLTFSTLTVSNMSPEDSSIYLCSVVGGSNEKLFFGSGTQLSVL.